Shown below are 6 T cell receptor beta chains from a single sample sequenced in a study of OX40 agonist ivuxolimab in advanced cancers. Sequenced by immunoSEQ multiplex PCR; TCRdb stores in-frame clones only, minus some. The data show about 100,000 clones, with roughly 89% seen just once and 0.7% to 0.9% held by the top ten. Sequences were derived from CD4+ or CD8+ T cells sorted from blood, sampled in a trial of the OX40 agonist ivuxolimab. The receptors here all came from an adult with an advanced solid tumor such as melanoma, head and neck, liver or kidney cancer.

This clone was seen more than once but under ten times. The rearrangement links TRBV30 to TRBJ2-5; 8 bases map to TRBD1. The V segment lost 5 bases and the J segment 2 bases; nucleotides outside the gene matches: 7. This CDR3 has 14 residues. The germline V gene encodes CDR1 GTSNPN and CDR2 SVGIG (reference sequence). CDR3 sequence reads: CAWLKTGAQETQYF. The CDR3 nucleotides read TGTGCCTGGCTTAAGACAGGGGCACAAGAGACCCAGTACTTC.

This clone was observed once. The chain combines TRBV27 with TRBJ1-6; D ambiguous. This CDR3 contains 14 residues. The germline V and J ends were trimmed by 4 bases and 5 bases, with 9 bases remaining between them. Per the germline V gene, CDR1 is MNHEY and CDR2 is SMNVEV (reference sequence). The CDR3 loop reads CASSYGLDNSPLHF. CDR3 DNA sequence: TGTGCCAGCAGTTACGGATTGGATAATTCACCCCTCCACTTT.

J is TRBJ2-7 and V is TRBV5-6; D is unclear. The V end was cut by 4 bases, the J end by 2 bases, with 16 bases between. Germline CDR1 and CDR2: SGHDT and YYEEEE. The CDR3 loop spans 15 amino acids. CDR3 bases: TGTGCCAGCAGCGGTTCTGGGTACACCGCCTACGAGCAGTACTTC. This encodes CASSGSGYTAYEQYF.

CDR3 amino acids: CASSYSVGWEQYF. The DNA of the CDR3 is TGTGCCAGCAGTTACTCTGTGGGTTGGGAGCAGTACTTC. This sequence joins TRBV6-5 and TRBJ2-7, with unresolved D. The CDR3 totals 13 residues. Deletions cut 0 bases from V and 7 bases from J, with 10 bases between. Germline V gene sequence: CDR1 MNHEY, CDR2 SVGAGI.

This clone was found once. The chain links TRBV10-3 to TRBJ2-7, with TRBD1 matching over 8 bases. CDR3 size: 15 residues. Germline V CDR1 and CDR2: ENHRY, SYGVKD. With 0 bases clipped from V and 2 bases from J, the junction kept 3 bases outside the gene matches. As DNA, the CDR3 is TGTGCCATCAGTGAGTCGGGGACAGGCCCCTACGAGCAGTACTTC. As protein: CAISESGTGPYEQYF.

This clone was recorded once. The CDR3, as DNA: TGTGCCACTGGCGGCGGGGGTGGCTACACCTTC. It translates to CATGGGGGYTF. The V and J genes are TRBV19 and TRBJ1-2, with a possible D match to TRBD1 (5 bases). The CDR3 is 11 residues long. Germline V gene lookup returns CDR1 LNHDA and CDR2 SQIVND (reference sequence). V was shortened by 10 bases and J by 7 bases, with 13 bases between the two germline ends. Using reference TRBV19 and TRBJ1-2 for the parts outside the CDR3, the full variable domain is DGGITQSPKYLFRKEGQNVTLSCEQNLNHDAMYWYRQDPGQGLRLIYYSQIVNDFQKGDIAEGYSVSREKKESFPLTVTSAQKNPTAFYLCATGGGGGYTFGSGTRLTVV.